A single sample gave rise to the 32 T cell receptor beta chains below, sequenced in a study of blood T cell repertoires in COVID-19. Clones were sequenced by immunoSEQ multiplex PCR, and TCRdb holds only the in-frame ones, with some missing. The top ten hold roughly 2.9% of the sample, which has more than 110,000 clones, about 79% seen once. Sequencing used PBMCs or T cells enriched from blood (not recorded which). The receptor set was obtained from a woman aged 45-65 years who had recovered from COVID-19.

The chain joins TRBV5-4 to TRBJ2-5; 10 bases are shared with TRBD1. In germline, CDR1 is SGHNT, CDR2 YYREEE (reference sequence). The CDR3 contains 16 residues. V lost 3 bases and J lost 5; bases outside the gene matches: 10. The CDR3 coding sequence is TGTGCCAGCAGCTGGAAAGGGACAGGGGAGATGGAGACCCAGTACTTC. This codes for CASSWKGTGEMETQYF.

Note on this clone: One junction end disagrees with the germline gene, perhaps due to a read error. The chain uses TRBV13 and TRBJ1-1, with TRBD1 matching over 9 bases. CDR3 length equals 15 residues. The V gene's germline CDR1 is PRHDT and CDR2 FYEKMQ (reference sequence). The CDR3 here is CASSLGQGLYTEAFF. CDR3 nucleotide sequence: TGTGCCAGCAGCCTAGGACAGGGGTTGTATACTGAAGCTTTCTTT. Complete variable domain (other parts from reference TRBV13 and TRBJ1-1): AAGVIQSPRHLIKEKRETATLKCYPIPRHDTVYWYQQGPGQDPQFLISFYEKMQSDKGSIPDRFSAQQFSDYHSELNMSSLELGDSALYFCASSLGQGLYTEAFFGQGTRLTVV.

The chain employs TRBV2 and TRBJ2-3, with 9 bases lining up with TRBD1. Germline lookup yields CDR1 SNHLY and CDR2 FYNNEI. This CDR3 is 15 amino acids long. The V and J ends lost 6 bases and 1 base, in that order; junction bases with no gene match: 5. CDR3 DNA: TGTGCCAGCAGAAGGACAGGGGCCGGCACAGATACGCAGTATTTT. Protein: CASRRTGAGTDTQYF. Combining the CDR3 with reference TRBV2 and TRBJ2-3 gives the whole variable domain EPEVTQTPSHQVTQMGQEVILRCVPISNHLYFYWYRQILGQKVEFLVSFYNNEISEKSEIFDDQFSVERPDGSNFTLKIRSTKLEDSAMYFCASRRTGAGTDTQYFGPGTRLTVL.

The rearrangement joins TRBV5-5 to TRBJ1-5; D possibly corresponds to TRBD1 (5 bases). Germline values: CDR1 SGHKS, CDR2 YYEKEE (reference sequence). The CDR3 has 13 residues. Trimming took off 1 base at V and 6 bases at J, with 8 bases between the two ends. CDR3 nucleotides: TGTGCCAGCAGCTTGAGGGGCCCTCAGCCCCAGCATTTT. Translation: CASSLRGPQPQHF.

J is TRBJ1-4 and V is TRBV3-1 (or the pseudogene TRBV3-2); 9 bases match TRBD1. After removal of 4 bases from V and 7 bases from J, the junction contained 7 bases not matched to a gene. This CDR3 is 15 amino acids long. CDR1 and CDR2 (germline): LGHDT, YNNKEL (reference sequence). The CDR3 region has the DNA TGTGCCAGCAGCCCTTACAGGGGGCGAGGTGAAAAACTGTTTTTT. Translating gives CASSPYRGRGEKLFF.

The chain joins TRBV5-1 to TRBJ1-1; TRBD1 might be the D (6 bases). Germline V gives CDR1 SGHRS, CDR2 YFSETQ. CDR3 length: 12 amino acids. Trimming cost V 5 bases and J 5 bases, with 10 bases left between them. The chain's CDR3 is CASRTGGTEAFF. As DNA, the CDR3 is TGCGCCAGCAGGACAGGTGGAACTGAAGCTTTCTTT.

The chain recombines TRBV6-1 with TRBJ2-7, with 7 bases that match TRBD1. The CDR3 totals 16 residues. Trimming took 1 base from V and 0 from J; bases not matched to a gene: 6. Germline V gives CDR1 MNHNS, CDR2 SASEGT. CDR3 residues: CASSEGIAGGSYEQYF. The CDR3 DNA reads TGTGCCAGCAGTGAAGGTATTGCAGGGGGCTCCTACGAGCAGTACTTC.

CDR3 residues: CASSPASEANYGYTF. The CDR3, as DNA: TGTGCCAGCTCACCGGCGTCGGAGGCTAACTATGGCTACACCTTC. The chain recombines TRBV18 with TRBJ1-2; D gene uncertain. V lost 3 bases and J 0 bases, leaving 11 bases between the germline ends. Germline values: CDR1 KGHSH, CDR2 LQKENI. This CDR3 is 15 amino acids long.

This chain uses TRBV28 with TRBJ2-4; D is ambiguous. Germline-derived CDR1 and CDR2 are MDHEN and SYDVKM. The V gene lost 3 bases and the J gene lost 1 base, with 13 bases spanning the gap. This CDR3 is 16 amino acids long. The CDR3, as DNA: TGTGCCAGCAGTTTGTCACCTGGGCCGGCCAAAAACATTCAGTACTTC. It is translated as CASSLSPGPAKNIQYF.

V is TRBV11-3 and J is TRBJ2-5, with a tentative D call TRBD1 (6 bases). CDR1 and CDR2 (germline): SGHNT, YENEEA. The CDR3 extends over 14 amino acids. Trimming removed 5 bases from V and 0 bases from J, with 10 bases in between. CDR3 coding DNA: TGTGCCAGCAGCCGAGACAGGTACCAAGAGACCCAGTACTTC. Amino acids: CASSRDRYQETQYF.

This chain joins TRBV10-3 and TRBJ1-1; maybe TRBD1 (5 bases). Germline CDR1 ENHRY, CDR2 SYGVKD. With 0 bases removed from V and 8 bases from J, the gap between germline ends came to 16 bases. The CDR3 totals 15 residues. CDR3 sequence reads: CAISESDRAGDEAFF. The CDR3 DNA reads as TGTGCCATCAGTGAGTCGGACCGTGCGGGGGACGAAGCTTTCTTT.

The chain couples TRBV18 to TRBJ2-3, with a weak D call TRBD2 (7 bases). This CDR3 is built from 15 residues. V was cut by 6 bases and J by 3 bases, with 16 bases left in between. CDR1 KGHSH and CDR2 LQKENI come from the germline V gene. Here the CDR3 reads CASSPLGRGTDTQYF. The CDR3 coding sequence is TGTGCCAGCTCTCCCCTAGGGAGGGGGACAGATACGCAGTATTTT.

This clone was observed a few times. The same CDR3 is also encoded by other DNA sequences in this sample. The chain carries TRBV19 and TRBJ1-1; no clear D gene. Germline V gene sequence: CDR1 LNHDA, CDR2 SQIVND (reference sequence). Deletions cut 1 base from V and 4 bases from J, with 7 bases between. The length of the CDR3 is 13 residues. The CDR3 loop reads CASSIGGGTEAFF. CDR3 in DNA: TGTGCCAGTAGTATAGGAGGCGGCACTGAAGCTTTCTTT.

This clone was seen once. The chain carries TRBV29-1 and TRBJ1-2; 7 bases match TRBD1. Losses at the gene ends were 7 bases for V and 4 bases for J; bases not matched to a gene: 12. Germline V CDR1 and CDR2: SQVTM, ANQGSEA. This CDR3 has 14 residues. The CDR3 DNA sequence: TGCAGCGCTGGGACAGTGGACTCTAGCTATGGCTACACCTTC. Its translation: CSAGTVDSSYGYTF.

This chain uses TRBV5-1 with TRBJ2-7; tentative D call: TRBD1 (10 bases). Germline V lookup: CDR1 SGHRS, CDR2 YFSETQ. The CDR3 contains 19 residues. V was pared by 4 bases and J by 4 bases, with 30 bases between. The chain's CDR3 is CASSPDRGRGSGSLYEQYF. CDR3 bases: TGCGCCAGCAGCCCTGACAGGGGGCGAGGTAGCGGGAGTCTGTACGAGCAGTACTTC.

The chain recombines TRBV30 with TRBJ1-5, with no clear D. Germline V gene sequence: CDR1 GTSNPN, CDR2 SVGIG (reference sequence). This CDR3 has 16 amino acids. Trimming took 4 bases from V and 1 from J, leaving 17 bases between them. The CDR3 region is CAWNDAASRSNQPQHF. The CDR3 DNA is TGTGCCTGGAATGACGCGGCAAGTAGGAGCAATCAGCCCCAGCATTTT.

The chain couples TRBV6-6 to TRBJ1-2; 9 bases fit TRBD1. V lost 2 bases, J lost 7 bases, and 8 bases stayed unmatched. This CDR3 region has 15 residues. Germline CDR1 and CDR2: MNHNY and SVGAGI (reference sequence). The CDR3 region is CASSYVTGGAGGYTF. The DNA of the CDR3 is TGTGCCAGCAGTTACGTTACAGGGGGCGCGGGTGGCTACACCTTC.

Here the CDR3 reads CASTRRTEAFF. DNA for the CDR3: TGTGCCAGCACTAGGCGAACTGAAGCTTTCTTT. The V call is TRBV2, the J call TRBJ1-1; D unresolved. The CDR3 loop spans 11 amino acids. The V gene lost 7 bases and the J gene lost 5 bases, with 8 bases spanning the gap. Germline CDR1 and CDR2: SNHLY and FYNNEI.

V gene TRBV30 combines with J gene TRBJ2-2; 11 bases agree with TRBD1. The CDR3 is 15 amino acids. Germline V gene lookup returns CDR1 GTSNPN and CDR2 SVGIG (reference sequence). Losses at the gene ends were 3 bases for V and 5 bases for J; bases not matched to a gene: 5. The CDR3 is CAWRGTGGMTGELFF. CDR3 coding DNA: TGTGCCTGGAGGGGGACAGGGGGAATGACCGGGGAGCTGTTTTTT.

The J gene is TRBJ2-1, the V gene TRBV11-2, with unresolved D. The CDR3 totals 15 residues. Looked up from germline, CDR1 is SGHAT and CDR2 is FQNNGV. The V and J ends lost 1 base and 5 bases respectively, with 12 bases between them. CDR3 DNA sequence: TGTGCCAGCAGCTTAGCTCGAGTCGATCACAATGAGCAGTTCTTC. Translation gives CASSLARVDHNEQFF.

This clone has more than one count but fewer than ten. The gene calls are TRBV13 and TRBJ2-7; maybe TRBD2 (5 bases). Germline V gene sequence: CDR1 PRHDT, CDR2 FYEKMQ (reference sequence). The V gene lost 3 bases and the J gene lost 7 bases, with 7 bases spanning the gap. This CDR3 is 11 amino acids long. CDR3 in DNA: TGTGCCAGCAGCTTGCGCGGGGAGCAGTACTTC. It yields the protein CASSLRGEQYF.

This clone was picked up a small number of times. The rearrangement joins TRBV7-9 to TRBJ1-1; TRBD1 might be the D (5 bases). Germline V CDR1 and CDR2: SEHNR, FQNEAQ (reference sequence). V lost 5 bases and J 0 bases, leaving 13 bases between the germline ends. The CDR3 contains 15 residues. The CDR3, as DNA: TGTGCCAGCAGCAGAGCGGGACGGATGAACACTGAAGCTTTCTTT. This codes for CASSRAGRMNTEAFF.

The rearrangement links TRBV7-9 to TRBJ2-5; the match to TRBD1 covers 9 bases. The V gene's germline CDR1 is SEHNR and CDR2 FQNEAQ (reference sequence). This CDR3 is 15 amino acids long. V gave up 9 bases and J gave up 4 bases; unmatched junction bases: 12. The CDR3 nucleotides are TGTGCCAGTGAACGGGGACAGGGAGTTATAGAGACCCAGTACTTC. As protein: CASERGQGVIETQYF.

The chain recombines TRBV6-1 with TRBJ1-2; D remains unclear. Trimming shortened V by 3 bases and J by 6 bases, and 8 bases separated the two germline ends. The CDR3 covers 12 residues. CDR1 MNHNS and CDR2 SASEGT come from the germline V gene. The CDR3 nucleotides read TGTGCCAGCAGTGACCCGAGGCATGGCTACACCTTC. Its translation is CASSDPRHGYTF.

This clone was detected ten times or more. V and J are TRBV28 and TRBJ2-1; 15 nucleotides match TRBD2. The CDR3 covers 17 residues. V shed 6 bases, J shed 5 bases, and the junction held 8 bases outside the gene matches. CDR1 MDHEN and CDR2 SYDVKM come from the germline V gene. CDR3 DNA sequence: TGTGCCAGCAGCGTCCCGGGACTAGCGGGAGGAGACAATGAGCAGTTCTTC. As protein: CASSVPGLAGGDNEQFF.

This clone was observed a single time. Here the CDR3 DNA reads TGTGCCAGTAGTATTTGGCCCCACCAGCCCCAGCATTTT. Amino acids: CASSIWPHQPQHF. This rearrangement joins TRBV19 to TRBJ1-5; no definite D call. This CDR3 has 13 residues. Germline V gives CDR1 LNHDA, CDR2 SQIVND (reference sequence). Trimming stripped 3 bases from V and 7 bases from J, with 10 bases between.

The chain links TRBV11-3 to TRBJ1-3; perhaps TRBD1 as D (5 bases). The germline CDR1 and CDR2 sequences are SGHNT and YENEEA. The CDR3 covers 13 residues. Trimming left V 1 base short and J 5 bases short, with 6 bases between. The CDR3 DNA reads TGTGCCAGCAGCTTAGGACAGCGAAACACCATATATTTT. This sequence encodes CASSLGQRNTIYF.

The V gene is TRBV28, the J gene TRBJ1-1; D gene ambiguous. There are 16 residues in the CDR3. Looked up from germline, CDR1 is MDHEN and CDR2 is SYDVKM. V lost 7 bases and J lost 3, with 21 bases in between. CDR3 DNA: TGTGCCAGCATGGAGGTTGGCCGGGGATTGCACACTGAAGCTTTCTTT. As protein: CASMEVGRGLHTEAFF.

V gene TRBV5-1 combines with J gene TRBJ1-2, with 7 bases matching TRBD1. V lost 0 bases and J lost 4; bases outside the gene matches: 9. In germline, CDR1 is SGHRS, CDR2 YFSETQ. This CDR3 region has 16 residues. CDR3 nucleotide sequence: TGCGCCAGCAGCTTGGGACAGGGTCCGCGGAGCTATGGCTACACCTTC. Protein sequence: CASSLGQGPRSYGYTF.

This sequence joins TRBV30 and TRBJ1-5, with D perhaps matching TRBD1 (6 bases). Germline V CDR1 and CDR2: GTSNPN, SVGIG (reference sequence). Trimming stripped 3 bases from V and 8 bases from J, with 17 bases between. The CDR3 is 14 amino acids. CDR3 nucleotide sequence: TGTGCCTGGAGGTCAGGGGAACGAGGGGAGCCCCAGCATTTT. Translation: CAWRSGERGEPQHF.

V is TRBV5-1 and J is TRBJ2-7, with TRBD1 as a possible D gene (7 bases). Germline V gives CDR1 SGHRS, CDR2 YFSETQ. The germline V and J ends were trimmed by 4 bases and 4 bases, with 15 bases remaining between them. There are 14 residues in the CDR3. The chain's CDR3 is CASSPEGTAYEQYF. CDR3 bases: TGCGCCAGCAGCCCGGAGGGGACAGCTTACGAGCAGTACTTC.

This clone appeared a few times. This chain links TRBV7-9 with TRBJ2-1; 14 nucleotides align to TRBD2. This CDR3 has 13 amino acids. Germline assignment: CDR1 SEHNR and CDR2 FQNEAQ (reference sequence). Trimming cost V 3 bases and J 12 bases; bases outside gene matches: 1. This CDR3 reads CASSFGTSGGQFF. CDR3 nucleotide sequence: TGTGCCAGCAGCTTCGGGACTAGCGGGGGGCAGTTCTTC.